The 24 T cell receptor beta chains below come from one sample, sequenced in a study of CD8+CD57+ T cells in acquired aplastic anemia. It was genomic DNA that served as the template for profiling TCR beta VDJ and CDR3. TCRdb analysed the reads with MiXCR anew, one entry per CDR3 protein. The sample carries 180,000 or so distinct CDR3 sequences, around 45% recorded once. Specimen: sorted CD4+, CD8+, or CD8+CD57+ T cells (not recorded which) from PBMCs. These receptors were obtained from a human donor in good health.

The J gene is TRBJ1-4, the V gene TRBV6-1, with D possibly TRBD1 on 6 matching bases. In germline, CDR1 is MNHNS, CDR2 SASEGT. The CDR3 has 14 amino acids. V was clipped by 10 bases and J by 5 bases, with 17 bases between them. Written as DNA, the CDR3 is TGTGCCACCAGAGGCGGGGGCAGGAATGAAAAACTGTTTTTT. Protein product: CATRGGGRNEKLFF.

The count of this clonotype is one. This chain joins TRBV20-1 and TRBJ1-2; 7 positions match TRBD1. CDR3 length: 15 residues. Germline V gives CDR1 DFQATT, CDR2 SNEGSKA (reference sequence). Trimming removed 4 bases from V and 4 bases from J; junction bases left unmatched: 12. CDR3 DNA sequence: TGCAGTGCTAACCCTGACAGGGCCTCTGGCTATGGCTACACCTTC. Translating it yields CSANPDRASGYGYTF.

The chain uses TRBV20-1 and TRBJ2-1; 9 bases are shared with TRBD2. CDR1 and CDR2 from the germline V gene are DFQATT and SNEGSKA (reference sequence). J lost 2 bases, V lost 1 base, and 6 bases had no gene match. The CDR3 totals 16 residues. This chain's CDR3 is CSARGLSGGAYNEQFF. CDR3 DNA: TGCAGTGCTAGAGGGCTTAGCGGGGGAGCCTACAATGAGCAGTTCTTC.

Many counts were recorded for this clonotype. CDR3 nucleotides: TGTGCCAGCAGAAACCGGGACAGTAATGAAAAACTGTTTTTT. Its protein is CASRNRDSNEKLFF. The J gene is TRBJ1-4, the V gene TRBV6-1; 7 positions match TRBD1. The CDR3 is 14 amino acids. The germline V gene encodes CDR1 MNHNS and CDR2 SASEGT. The V gene end was trimmed by 6 bases and the J gene end by 4 bases; junction bases not matched to a gene: 5.

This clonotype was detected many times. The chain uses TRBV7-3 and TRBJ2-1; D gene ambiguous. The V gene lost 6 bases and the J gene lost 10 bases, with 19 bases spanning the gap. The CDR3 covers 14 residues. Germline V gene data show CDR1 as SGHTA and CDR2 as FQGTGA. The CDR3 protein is CASSRLTTRGEQFF. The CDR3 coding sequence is TGTGCCAGCAGTAGGCTTACTACGAGAGGAGAGCAGTTCTTC. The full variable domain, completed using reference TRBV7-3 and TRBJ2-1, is GAGVSQTPSNKVTEKGKYVELRCDPISGHTALYWYRQSLGQGPEFLIYFQGTGAADDSGLPNDRFFAVRPEGSVSTLKIQRTERGDSAVYLCASSRLTTRGEQFFGPGTRLTVL.

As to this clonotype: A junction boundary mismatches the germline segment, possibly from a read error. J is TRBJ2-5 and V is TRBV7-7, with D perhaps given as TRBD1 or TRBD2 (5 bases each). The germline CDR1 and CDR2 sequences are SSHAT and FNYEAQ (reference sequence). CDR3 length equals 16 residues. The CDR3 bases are TGTGCTAGCAGCTTGAGTATGGGGGTCATACAAGAGACCCAGTACTTC. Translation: CASSLSMGVIQETQYF. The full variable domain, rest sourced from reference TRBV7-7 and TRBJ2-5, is GAGVSQSPRYKVTKRGQDVTLRCDPISSHATLYWYQQALGQGPEFLTYFNYEAQPDKSGLPSDRFSAERPEGSISTLTIQRTEQRDSAMYRCASSLSMGVIQETQYFGPGTRLLVL.

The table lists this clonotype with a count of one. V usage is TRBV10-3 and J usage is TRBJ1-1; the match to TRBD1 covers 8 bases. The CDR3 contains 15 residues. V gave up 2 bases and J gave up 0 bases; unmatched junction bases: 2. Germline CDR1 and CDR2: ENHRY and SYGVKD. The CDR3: CAISEQGAMNTEAFF. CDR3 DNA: TGTGCCATCAGTGAGCAGGGGGCAATGAACACTGAAGCTTTCTTT.

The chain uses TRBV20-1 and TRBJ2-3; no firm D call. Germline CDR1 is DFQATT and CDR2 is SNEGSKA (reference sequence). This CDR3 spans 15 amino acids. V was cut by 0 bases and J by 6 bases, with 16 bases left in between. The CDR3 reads CSARDYGPHGDTQYF. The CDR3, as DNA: TGCAGTGCTAGAGATTACGGTCCTCACGGGGATACGCAGTATTTT.

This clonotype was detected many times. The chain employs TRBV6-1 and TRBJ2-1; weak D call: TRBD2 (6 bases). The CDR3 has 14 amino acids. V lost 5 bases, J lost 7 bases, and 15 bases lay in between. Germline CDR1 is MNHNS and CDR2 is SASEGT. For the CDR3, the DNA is TGTGCCAGCAGTTCGGGAGATCCTCTTAATGAGCAGTTCTTC. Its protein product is CASSSGDPLNEQFF.

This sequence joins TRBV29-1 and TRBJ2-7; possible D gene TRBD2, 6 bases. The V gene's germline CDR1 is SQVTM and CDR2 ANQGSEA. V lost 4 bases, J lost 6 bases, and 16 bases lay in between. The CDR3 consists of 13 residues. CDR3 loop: CSVVFAGTAEQYF. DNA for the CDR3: TGCAGCGTTGTCTTTGCGGGAACAGCCGAGCAGTACTTC.

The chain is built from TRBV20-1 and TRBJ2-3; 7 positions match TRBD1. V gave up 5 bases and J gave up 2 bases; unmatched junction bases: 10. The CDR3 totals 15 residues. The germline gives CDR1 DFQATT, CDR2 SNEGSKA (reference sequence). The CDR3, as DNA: TGCAGTGCTCTAGACCGGGACAGATACACAGATACGCAGTATTTT. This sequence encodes CSALDRDRYTDTQYF.

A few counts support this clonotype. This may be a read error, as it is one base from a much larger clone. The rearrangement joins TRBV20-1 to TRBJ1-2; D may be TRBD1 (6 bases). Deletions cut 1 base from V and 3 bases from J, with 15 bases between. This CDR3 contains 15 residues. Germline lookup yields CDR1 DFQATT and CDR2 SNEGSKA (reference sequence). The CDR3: CSARGSGAGYYGYTF. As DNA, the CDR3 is TGCAGTGCTAGAGGTTCAGGGGCAGGTTACTATGGCTACACCTTC.

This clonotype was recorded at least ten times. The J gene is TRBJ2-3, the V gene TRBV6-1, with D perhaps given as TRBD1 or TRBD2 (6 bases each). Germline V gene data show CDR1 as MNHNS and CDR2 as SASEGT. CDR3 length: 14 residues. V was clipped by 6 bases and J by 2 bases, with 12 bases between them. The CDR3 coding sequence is TGTGCCAGCAGCTTAGGGGGGCCCACAGATACGCAGTATTTT. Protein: CASSLGGPTDTQYF.

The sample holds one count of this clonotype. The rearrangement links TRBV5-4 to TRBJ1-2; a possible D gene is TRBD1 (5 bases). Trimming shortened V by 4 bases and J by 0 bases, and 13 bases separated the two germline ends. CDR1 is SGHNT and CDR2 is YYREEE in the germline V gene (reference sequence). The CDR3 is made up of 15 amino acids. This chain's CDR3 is CASSLAGRSNYGYTF. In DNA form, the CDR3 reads TGTGCCAGCAGCCTAGCGGGGCGATCTAACTATGGCTACACCTTC.

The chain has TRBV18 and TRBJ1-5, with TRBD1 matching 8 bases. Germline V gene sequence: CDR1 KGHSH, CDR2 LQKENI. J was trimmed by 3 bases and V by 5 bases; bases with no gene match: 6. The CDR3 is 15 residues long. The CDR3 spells CASSLPGGINQPQHF. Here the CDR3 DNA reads TGTGCCAGCTCATTACCAGGGGGCATCAATCAGCCCCAGCATTTT.

CDR3 nucleotide sequence: TGCGCCAGCAGTGAGATGGTGGGGACCTATGGCTACACCTTC. The encoded protein is CASSEMVGTYGYTF. The chain links TRBV10-2 to TRBJ1-2; D is perhaps TRBD1 (5 bases). Germline loops: CDR1 WSHSY, CDR2 SAAADI. With 2 bases removed from V and 4 bases from J, the gap between germline ends came to 11 bases. The CDR3 contains 14 residues.

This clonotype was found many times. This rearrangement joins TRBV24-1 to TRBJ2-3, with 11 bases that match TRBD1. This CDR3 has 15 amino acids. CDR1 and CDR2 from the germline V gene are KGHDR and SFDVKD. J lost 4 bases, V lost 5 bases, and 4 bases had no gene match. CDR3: CATSAGTGGPDTQYF. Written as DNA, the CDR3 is TGTGCCACCAGTGCCGGGACAGGGGGTCCAGATACGCAGTATTTT.

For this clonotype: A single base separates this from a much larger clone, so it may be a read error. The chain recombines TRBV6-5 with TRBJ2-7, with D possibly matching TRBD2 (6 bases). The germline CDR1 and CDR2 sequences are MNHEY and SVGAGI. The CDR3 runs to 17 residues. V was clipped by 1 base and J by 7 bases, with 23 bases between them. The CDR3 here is CASSYYPVGSSGGEQYF. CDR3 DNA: TGTGCCAGCAGTTACTACCCGGTGGGGAGTAGCGGAGGGGAGCAGTACTTC.

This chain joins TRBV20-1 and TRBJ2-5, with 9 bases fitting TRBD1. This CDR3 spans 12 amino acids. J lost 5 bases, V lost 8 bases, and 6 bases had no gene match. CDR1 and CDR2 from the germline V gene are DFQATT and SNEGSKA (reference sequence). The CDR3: CSPGQGGETQYF. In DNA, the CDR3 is TGCAGTCCGGGACAGGGAGGTGAGACCCAGTACTTC.

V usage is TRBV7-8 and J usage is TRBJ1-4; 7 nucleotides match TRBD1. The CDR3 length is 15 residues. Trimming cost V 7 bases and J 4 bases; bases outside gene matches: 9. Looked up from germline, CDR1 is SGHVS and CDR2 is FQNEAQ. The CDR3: CASTLGTVFNEKLFF. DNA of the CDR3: TGTGCCAGCACCTTGGGGACAGTCTTTAATGAAAAACTGTTTTTT.

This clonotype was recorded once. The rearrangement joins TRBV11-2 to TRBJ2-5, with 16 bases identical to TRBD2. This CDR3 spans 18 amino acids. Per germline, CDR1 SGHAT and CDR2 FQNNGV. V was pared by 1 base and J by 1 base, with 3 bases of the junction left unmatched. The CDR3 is CASSLVGTSGRAQETQYF. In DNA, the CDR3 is TGTGCCAGCAGCTTAGTCGGGACTAGCGGGAGGGCCCAAGAGACCCAGTACTTC.

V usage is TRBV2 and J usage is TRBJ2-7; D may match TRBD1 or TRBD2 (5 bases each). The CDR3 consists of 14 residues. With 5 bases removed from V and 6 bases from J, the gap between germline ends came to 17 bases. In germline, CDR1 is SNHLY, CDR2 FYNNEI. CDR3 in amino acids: CASSLGDLDGEQYF. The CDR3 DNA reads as TGTGCCAGCAGTCTCGGGGACCTGGATGGCGAGCAGTACTTC. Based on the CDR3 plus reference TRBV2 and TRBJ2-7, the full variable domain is EPEVTQTPSHQVTQMGQEVILRCVPISNHLYFYWYRQILGQKVEFLVSFYNNEISEKSEIFDDQFSVERPDGSNFTLKIRSTKLEDSAMYFCASSLGDLDGEQYFGPGTRLTVT.

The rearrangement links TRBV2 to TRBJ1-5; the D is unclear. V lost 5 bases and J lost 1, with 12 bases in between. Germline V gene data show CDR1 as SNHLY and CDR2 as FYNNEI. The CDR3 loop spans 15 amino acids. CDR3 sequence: CASSKEGGSNQPQHF. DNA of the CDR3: TGTGCCAGCAGTAAGGAGGGTGGGAGCAATCAGCCCCAGCATTTT.

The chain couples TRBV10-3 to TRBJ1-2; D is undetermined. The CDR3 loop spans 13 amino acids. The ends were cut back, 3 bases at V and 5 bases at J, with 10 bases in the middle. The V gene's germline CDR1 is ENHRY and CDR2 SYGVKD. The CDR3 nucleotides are TGTGCCATCAGTGAAGGAGGAGATTATGGCTACACCTTC. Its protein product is CAISEGGDYGYTF.